This T cell receptor beta chain emerged from a study of low-dose radiotherapy and immunotherapy resistance in tumors. Specified time point: before trial treatment. This clonotype has at least ten counts. TRAV- and TRBV-specific primers were used for first-strand cDNA, which covered alpha and beta chains. Using a constant-region primer together with a V-primer adapter, TCRs were subjected to roughly 20 PCR cycles of amplification. TCRdb redid the calling of the reads with MiXCR, one entry per CDR3 protein. Of tens of thousands of distinct CDR3 sequences detected, around 17% appear once; the ten largest clones hold 2.5% to 3.5%. V was shortened by 4 bases and J by 5 bases, with 16 bases between the two germline ends. There are 15 residues in the CDR3. The V gene's germline CDR1 is SGHDN and CDR2 FVKESK.

The source is a male donor with prostate cancer. This chain connects TRBV14 to TRBJ2-3, with a weak D call TRBD2 (6 bases). Source: PBMCs, taken before treatment. The CDR3 loop is CASSLLGAGLDTQYF. The DNA of the CDR3 is TGTGCCAGCAGCCTTCTAGGGGCGGGATTAGATACGCAGTATTTT.